This T cell receptor (beta chain) was sequenced in a study of CD8+ T cells in alopecia areata. Findings and limits, study-wide: In scalp and blood, many expanded lesional clones persisted during tofacitinib.

Sequencing relied on a cDNA template that was reverse transcribed from extracted RNA. Assay used: immunoSEQ multiplex PCR; TCRdb lists only in-frame clones, some missing. The sample shows some 220,000 clones, about 50% of them seen only once. In the case of this clone: The antigen is unknown.

This sample's treatment: oral pan-JAK inhibitor, 5-10 mg twice daily. The source of this sequence is a human donor with alopecia areata. The sequencing here drew on CD4+ T cells sorted from blood, taken at week 4, from a patient treated with tofacitinib.

The CDR3: CASSLTTLDTEAFF. The CDR3 DNA reads TGTGCCAGCAGCCTTACAACTCTAGACACTGAAGCTTTCTTT. The chain recombines TRBV5-4 with TRBJ1-1; D uncertain. This CDR3 spans 14 amino acids. Germline V gene sequence: CDR1 SGHNT, CDR2 YYREEE (reference sequence). V lost 4 bases and J 3 bases, leaving 13 bases between the germline ends.